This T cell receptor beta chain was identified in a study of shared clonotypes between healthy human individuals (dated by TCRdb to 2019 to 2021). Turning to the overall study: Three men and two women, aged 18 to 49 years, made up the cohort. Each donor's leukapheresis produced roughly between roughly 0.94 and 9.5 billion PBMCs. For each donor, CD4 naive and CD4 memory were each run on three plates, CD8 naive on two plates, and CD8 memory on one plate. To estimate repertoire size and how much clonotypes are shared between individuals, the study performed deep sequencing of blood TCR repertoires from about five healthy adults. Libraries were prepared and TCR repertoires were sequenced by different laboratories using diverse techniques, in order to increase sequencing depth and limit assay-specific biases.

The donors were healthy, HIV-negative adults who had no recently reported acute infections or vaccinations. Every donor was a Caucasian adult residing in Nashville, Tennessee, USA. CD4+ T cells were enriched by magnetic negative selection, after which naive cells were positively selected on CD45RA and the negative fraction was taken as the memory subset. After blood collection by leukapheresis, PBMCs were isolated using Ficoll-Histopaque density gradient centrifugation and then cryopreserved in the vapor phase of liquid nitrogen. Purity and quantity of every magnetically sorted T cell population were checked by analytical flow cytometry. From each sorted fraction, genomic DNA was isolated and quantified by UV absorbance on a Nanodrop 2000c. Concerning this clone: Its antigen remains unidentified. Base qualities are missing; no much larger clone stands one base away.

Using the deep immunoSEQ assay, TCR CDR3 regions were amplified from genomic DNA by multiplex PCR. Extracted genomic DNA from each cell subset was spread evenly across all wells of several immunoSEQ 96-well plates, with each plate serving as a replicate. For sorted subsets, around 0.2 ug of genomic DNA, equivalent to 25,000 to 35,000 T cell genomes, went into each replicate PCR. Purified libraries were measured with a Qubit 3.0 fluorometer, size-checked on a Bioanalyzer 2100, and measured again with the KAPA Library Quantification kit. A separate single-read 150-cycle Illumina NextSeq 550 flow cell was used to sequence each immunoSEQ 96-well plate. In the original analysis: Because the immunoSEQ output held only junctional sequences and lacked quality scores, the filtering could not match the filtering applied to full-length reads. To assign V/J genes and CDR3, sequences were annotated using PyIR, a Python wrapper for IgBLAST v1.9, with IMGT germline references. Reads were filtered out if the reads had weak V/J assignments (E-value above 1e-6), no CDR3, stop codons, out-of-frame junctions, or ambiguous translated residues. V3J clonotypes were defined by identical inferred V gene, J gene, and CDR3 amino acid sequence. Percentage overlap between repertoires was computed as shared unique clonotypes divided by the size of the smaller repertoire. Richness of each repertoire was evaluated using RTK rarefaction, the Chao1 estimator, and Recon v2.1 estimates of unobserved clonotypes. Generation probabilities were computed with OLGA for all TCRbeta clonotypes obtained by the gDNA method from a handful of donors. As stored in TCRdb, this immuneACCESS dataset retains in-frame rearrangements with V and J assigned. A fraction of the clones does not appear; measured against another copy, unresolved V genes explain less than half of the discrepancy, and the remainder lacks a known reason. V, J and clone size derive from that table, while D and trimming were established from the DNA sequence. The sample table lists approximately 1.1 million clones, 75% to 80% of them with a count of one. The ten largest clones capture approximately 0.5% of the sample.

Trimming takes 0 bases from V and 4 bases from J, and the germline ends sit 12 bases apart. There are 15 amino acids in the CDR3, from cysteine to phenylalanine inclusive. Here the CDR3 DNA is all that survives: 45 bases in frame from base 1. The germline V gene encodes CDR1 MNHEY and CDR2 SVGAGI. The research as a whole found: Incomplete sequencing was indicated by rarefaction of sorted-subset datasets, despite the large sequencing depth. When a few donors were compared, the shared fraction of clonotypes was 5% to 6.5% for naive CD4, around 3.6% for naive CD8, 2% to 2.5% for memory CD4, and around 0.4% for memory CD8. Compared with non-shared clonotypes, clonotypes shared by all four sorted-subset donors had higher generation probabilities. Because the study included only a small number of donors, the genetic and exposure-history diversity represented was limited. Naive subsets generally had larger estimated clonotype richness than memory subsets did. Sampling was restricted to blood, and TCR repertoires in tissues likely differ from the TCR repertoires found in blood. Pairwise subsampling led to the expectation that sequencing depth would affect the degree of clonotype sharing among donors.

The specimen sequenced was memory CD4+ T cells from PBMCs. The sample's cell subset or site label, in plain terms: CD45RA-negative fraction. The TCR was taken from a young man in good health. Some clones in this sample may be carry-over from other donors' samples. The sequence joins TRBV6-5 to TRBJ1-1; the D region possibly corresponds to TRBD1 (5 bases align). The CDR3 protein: CASSYSAGQGTEAFF. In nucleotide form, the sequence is TGTGCCAGCAGTTACTCTGCAGGGCAGGGCACTGAAGCTTTCTTT.